The clone carrying this TCR beta chain has only a few counts. Antigen unknown. The record originates from a study of read filtering for tumor transcriptome and immune sequencing. Overall study: R-ISS stage counts were 8 or 9 for I, 16 for II, about 7 for III. After DNase treatment, RNA was made into whole-transcriptome libraries. The study's findings and limits: IR-seq and RNA-seq agreed better without single-read clonotypes.

From roughly 390 ng of RNA, a library with molecular barcoded alpha/delta and beta/gamma adaptors was made. TCRdb independently ran MiXCR on the reads; one entry per CDR3 protein. This sample has roughly 25,000 distinct CDR3 sequences; under 25% occur once, and the top ten carry roughly 15%. CDR3 length: 13 residues. The V gene's germline CDR1 is SGHTA and CDR2 FQGNSA. Trimming took off 6 bases at V and 4 bases at J, with 9 bases between the two ends. The TCR was taken from a donor at least 40 years old with multiple myeloma. J is TRBJ2-2 and V is TRBV7-2; D ambiguous. The sample was a population of CD138-negative cells sorted from bone marrow. The CDR3 sequence is CASSSQLTGELFF. In nucleotides, the CDR3 is TGTGCCAGCAGTTCCCAGCTCACCGGGGAGCTGTTTTTT. The full variable domain, rest sourced from reference TRBV7-2 and TRBJ2-2, is GAGVSQSPSNKVTEKGKDVELRCDPISGHTALYWYRQSLGQGLEFLIYFQGNSAPDKSGLPSDRFSAERTGGSVSTLTIQRTQQEDSAVYLCASSSQLTGELFFGEGSRLTVL.